Included here is one TCR beta chain sequence, with context. PCRs were each spiked with synthetic TCR analog templates. This table comes from immunoSEQ multiplex PCR, and its TCRdb copy is limited to in-frame clones, with some not included. The sample yields nearly 50,000 clones, about 85% seen once. These data belong to a study of PD-L1 blockade in urothelial cancer. Across the study: The patients' atezolizumab therapy, 1,200 mg intravenously every 3 weeks, started in the mid-2010s.

As for time point: peripheral blood 6 weeks after treatment start. The germline V gene has CDR1 ENHRY and CDR2 SYGVKD. V shed 4 bases and J shed 2 bases, with 19 bases lying between them. This CDR3 contains 17 residues. The material sequenced was PBMCs, taken around atezolizumab (anti-PD-L1) treatment. The gene calls are TRBV10-3 and TRBJ2-3, with D perhaps matching TRBD2 (6 bases). The TCR comes from a man in his fifties with urothelial cancer. Here the CDR3 reads CAISGARASETTDTQYF. The DNA for the CDR3 is TGTGCCATCAGTGGGGCTCGGGCTAGCGAAACCACAGATACGCAGTATTTT.